The 16 T cell receptor beta chains given below trace back to one sample, sequenced in a study of shared clonotypes between healthy human individuals. The repertoire was sequenced with immunoSEQ multiplex PCR; TCRdb's copy has only in-frame clones and lacks some. The sample consists of about 380,000 clones, 90% to 97% of them appearing once. The sequencing input was memory CD8+ T cells sorted from blood. Indicated subset: CD45RO+ cells pooled with CCR7-negative TemRA cells. The source of these receptors is a man between 25 and 39 years old in good health.

The chain couples TRBV5-4 to TRBJ2-5; 8 positions match TRBD1. J gave up 4 bases and V 4 bases, and 9 bases lay outside the gene matches. The CDR3 runs to 15 residues. CDR1 and CDR2 from the germline V gene are SGHNT and YYREEE (reference sequence). In DNA, the CDR3 is TGTGCCAGCAGCATGATGCAGGGGGCGCGAGAGACCCAGTACTTC. The encoded protein is CASSMMQGARETQYF.

The chain is built from TRBV28 and TRBJ2-7; D perhaps matches TRBD1 (6 bases). CDR1 is MDHEN and CDR2 is SYDVKM in the germline V gene. This CDR3 is built from 12 residues. Trimming cost V 6 bases and J 5 bases, with 11 bases left between them. The CDR3 here is CASRGQFNEQYF. The CDR3 coding sequence is TGTGCCAGCAGAGGACAGTTCAACGAGCAGTACTTC.

The J gene is TRBJ2-3, the V gene TRBV10-3; 9 bases line up with TRBD2. CDR3 size: 15 residues. V was pared by 4 bases and J by 2 bases, with 4 bases of the junction left unmatched. Germline CDR1 ENHRY, CDR2 SYGVKD. The CDR3 bases are TGTGCCATCAGTGTGACTAGCGGCCTCACAGATACGCAGTATTTT. Translation: CAISVTSGLTDTQYF.

The chain employs TRBV4-1 and TRBJ2-7; 10 bases are a match to TRBD2. CDR1 and CDR2 from the germline V gene are MGHRA and YSYEKL. The CDR3 has 17 residues. Trimming removed 1 base from V and 3 bases from J; junction bases left unmatched: 9. The DNA of the CDR3 is TGCGCCAGCAGCCAAGGGAGAGGACTAGCGGATATCTACGAGCAGTACTTC. Its protein is CASSQGRGLADIYEQYF.

J is TRBJ1-4 and V is TRBV29-1, with TRBD1 matching over 9 bases. The trim removed 3 bases at V and 2 bases at J, leaving 1 base unmatched. Germline lookup yields CDR1 SQVTM and CDR2 ANQGSEA. CDR3 length: 14 residues. The CDR3 spells CSVDGTGTNEKLFF. The CDR3 nucleotides read TGCAGCGTTGACGGGACAGGGACTAATGAAAAACTGTTTTTT.

V and J are TRBV2 and TRBJ2-1; 7 bases agree with TRBD2. Looked up from germline, CDR1 is SNHLY and CDR2 is FYNNEI. V dropped 5 bases and J dropped 10; count of bases not matched to a gene: 5. The length of the CDR3 is 12 residues. The CDR3 spells CASSSSGGEQFF. CDR3 coding DNA: TGTGCCAGCAGTTCTAGCGGAGGGGAGCAGTTCTTC.

V and J are TRBV4-1 and TRBJ1-2, with 9 bases aligning to TRBD1. Germline V CDR1 and CDR2: MGHRA, YSYEKL. This CDR3 has 15 amino acids. Trimming took 1 base from V and 5 from J; bases not matched to a gene: 5. CDR3 amino acids: CASSQVTGGDYGYTF. For the CDR3, the DNA is TGCGCCAGCAGCCAAGTGACAGGGGGAGATTATGGCTACACCTTC.

About this clone itself: Other DNA variants within this sample encode the same CDR3. The chain combines TRBV18 with TRBJ2-5; 7 bases line up with TRBD2. Germline V CDR1 and CDR2: KGHSH, LQKENI. The CDR3 sequence is 14 residues long. After removal of 0 bases from V and 2 bases from J, the junction contained 0 bases not matched to a gene. CDR3 protein: CASSPPSGQETQYF. The CDR3 DNA sequence: TGTGCCAGCTCACCACCTAGCGGGCAAGAGACCCAGTACTTC.

The chain links TRBV5-1 to TRBJ2-7; 7 bases align to TRBD2. This CDR3 contains 15 residues. V lost 0 bases and J lost 4; bases outside the gene matches: 7. Germline V gene lookup returns CDR1 SGHRS and CDR2 YFSETQ. CDR3 residues: CASSLVPWEGYEQYF. The CDR3 DNA follows: TGCGCCAGCAGCTTGGTCCCGTGGGAGGGTTACGAGCAGTACTTC. Based on the CDR3 plus reference TRBV5-1 and TRBJ2-7, the full variable domain is KAGVTQTPRYLIKTRGQQVTLSCSPISGHRSVSWYQQTPGQGLQFLFEYFSETQRNKGNFPGRFSGRQFSNSRSEMNVSTLELGDSALYLCASSLVPWEGYEQYFGPGTRLTVT.

The chain uses TRBV4-1 and TRBJ2-7; D is possibly TRBD2 (6 bases). The CDR3 totals 14 residues. Germline V lookup: CDR1 MGHRA, CDR2 YSYEKL. The germline V and J ends were trimmed by 2 bases and 7 bases, with 15 bases remaining between them. The CDR3 reads CASSQFWGEEEQYF. CDR3 nucleotides: TGCGCCAGCAGCCAATTTTGGGGGGAGGAAGAGCAGTACTTC.

This clone was counted once. This chain uses TRBV18 with TRBJ1-1; possible D gene TRBD1, 5 bases. This CDR3 is built from 14 residues. Trimming took 1 base from V and 0 from J, leaving 6 bases between them. Germline V gene lookup returns CDR1 KGHSH and CDR2 LQKENI. The CDR3 loop reads CASSPQGMNTEAFF. The CDR3 DNA sequence: TGTGCCAGCTCACCACAGGGGATGAACACTGAAGCTTTCTTT.

The J gene is TRBJ2-7, the V gene TRBV6-5; 7 bases align to TRBD2. This CDR3 comprises 15 residues. CDR1 MNHEY and CDR2 SVGAGI come from the germline V gene. Trimming removed 2 bases from V and 3 bases from J; junction bases left unmatched: 7. As DNA, the CDR3 is TGTGCCAGCAGTTACCGGGGAGGGTGGGTCTACGAGCAGTACTTC. Translation: CASSYRGGWVYEQYF.

The rearrangement uses TRBV19 and TRBJ1-5; 7 nucleotides align to TRBD1. CDR3 length equals 14 residues. Germline V gene sequence: CDR1 LNHDA, CDR2 SQIVND (reference sequence). V dropped 4 bases and J dropped 3; count of bases not matched to a gene: 3. CDR3 sequence reads: CASSKQGSNQPQHF. The CDR3 DNA reads TGTGCCAGTAGTAAACAGGGGTCCAATCAGCCCCAGCATTTT.

Here the CDR3 DNA reads TGTGCCAGCAGCTTAGCGCCGACAGTCTCCAATCAGCCCCAGCATTTT. Translated: CASSLAPTVSNQPQHF. The rearrangement uses TRBV7-2 and TRBJ1-5; weak D call: TRBD1 (5 bases). V was pared by 0 bases and J by 3 bases, with 12 bases between. Germline CDR1 is SGHTA and CDR2 is FQGNSA. This CDR3 comprises 16 residues.

The V call is TRBV18, the J call TRBJ1-4, with a possible D match to TRBD1 (5 bases). CDR1 and CDR2 from the germline V gene are KGHSH and LQKENI. There are 14 residues in the CDR3. V lost 4 bases and J 2 bases, leaving 8 bases between the germline ends. The CDR3 region is CASSLKGTNEKLFF. DNA of the CDR3: TGTGCCAGCTCACTAAAGGGGACTAATGAAAAACTGTTTTTT.

This sequence joins TRBV4-2 and TRBJ1-3; D uncertain. The CDR3 loop spans 17 amino acids. V lost 0 bases to trimming and J lost 9 bases, with 21 bases between them. Germline assignment: CDR1 LGHNA and CDR2 YNFKEQ. The CDR3 reads CASSQERRAVPVSTIYF. The CDR3 DNA reads as TGTGCCAGCAGCCAAGAACGTAGGGCAGTTCCCGTGAGCACCATATATTTT.